A selection of T cell receptor beta chains follows, all from one sample in a study of CD8+CD57+ T cells in acquired aplastic anemia. TCRdb processed the reads anew with MiXCR; each CDR3 protein has one entry. This sample has approximately 180,000 distinct CDR3 sequences, with 63% found just once. Sequencing was carried out using sorted CD4+, CD8+, or CD8+CD57+ T cells (not recorded which) from PBMCs. The receptors derive from a human donor with aplastic anemia. The CDR3 runs from the conserved cysteine through the conserved F or W. D genes are given only for firm matches. Size values are once, few and many counts, or a class for expanded clones, and some rows have none.

v_call	j_call	cdr3_length	d_call	clone_size	cdr3_nt	cdr3_aa
TRBV2	TRBJ2-2	14	-	few	TGTGCCAGCAGGGGCAGGGTGAACACCGGGGAGCTGTTTTTT	CASRGRVNTGELFF
TRBV7-3	TRBJ1-2	12	-	few	TGTGCCAGCAGCTTACAGGGATATGGCTACACCTTC	CASSLQGYGYTF
TRBV2	TRBJ1-4	16	TRBD1	-	TGTGCCAGCAGTGAAGGACAGGGCTCAACTAATGAAAAACTGTTTTTT	CASSEGQGSTNEKLFF
TRBV7-9	TRBJ1-1	13	-	-	TGTGCCAGCAGCCTGGGCAGTATCCTTGAAGCTTTCTTT	CASSLGSILEAFF
TRBV7-3	TRBJ2-1	15	TRBD1	-	TGTGCCAGCAGCTTACAGGGGGCACTCACAGATACGCAGTTCTTC	CASSLQGALTDTQFF
TRBV24-1	TRBJ2-3	11	-	-	TGTGCCACCAGTCAAGCAGATACGCAGTATTTT	CATSQADTQYF
TRBV19	TRBJ2-7	14	TRBD2	-	TGTGCCAGTAGTATTTCCCTAGCGGAATACGAGCAGTACTTC	CASSISLAEYEQYF
TRBV20-1	TRBJ2-3	13	-	-	TGCAGTGCTCCTAGGGGGAGGGGAGATACGCAGTATTTT	CSAPRGRGDTQYF
TRBV12-3/TRBV12-4	TRBJ2-3	19	TRBD2	few	TGTGCCAGCAGTTTTGTGCGGGGGGTAGAGACTCGCTTCACAGATACGCAGTATTTT	CASSFVRGVETRFTDTQYF
TRBV7-9	TRBJ1-2	13	TRBD1	few	TGTGCCAGCAGCAGGACAGGCGGAGATGGCTACACCTTC	CASSRTGGDGYTF
TRBV10-3	TRBJ2-1	18	TRBD2	-	TGTGCCATCAGTGAGTCCGGGACTAGCGGGGGGGCCTACAATGAGCAGTTCTTC	CAISESGTSGGAYNEQFF
TRBV9	TRBJ2-7	15	TRBD2	once	TGTGCCAGCAGCGTAGGTTCGGGGGGAGTCTACGAGCAGTACTTC	CASSVGSGGVYEQYF
TRBV12-3/TRBV12-4	TRBJ2-3	13	-	-	TGTGCCAGCAACGGACTGACGGGAGACACGCAGTATTTT	CASNGLTGDTQYF
TRBV9	TRBJ2-2	15	-	many	TGTGCCAGCAGCGTAGAACAGGGGAACACCGGGGAGCTGTTTTTT	CASSVEQGNTGELFF
TRBV20-1	TRBJ1-5	17	-	many	TGCAGTGCTAGAGAATCCTGGACAGTGGCGAGCAATCAGCCCCAGCATTTT	CSARESWTVASNQPQHF
TRBV7-2	TRBJ2-7	12	-	-	TGTGCCAGCAGCTTAGCGCACTACGAGCAGTACTTC	CASSLAHYEQYF
TRBV19	TRBJ2-7	15	-	-	TGTGCCAGTAGTATCGGGGACCCGACTATCTACGAGCAGTACTTC	CASSIGDPTIYEQYF
TRBV5-1	TRBJ2-7	17	TRBD2	many	TGCGCCAGCAGCTCGCCGACTAGCGGGGGGGCTAAGTACGAGCAGTACTTC	CASSSPTSGGAKYEQYF
TRBV25-1	TRBJ1-2	16	-	many	TGTGCCAGCGCGACTCGCTCGGGTGCGGGGTACTATGGCTACACCTTC	CASATRSGAGYYGYTF
TRBV20-1	TRBJ2-3	14	TRBD1	-	TGCAGTGCCCCGACAGGGGGGTTTCGAGATACGCAGTATTTT	CSAPTGGFRDTQYF
TRBV24-1	TRBJ2-1	15	-	-	TGTGCCACCAGTGATTTACGGGGAGGAATCGATGAGCAGTTCTTC	CATSDLRGGIDEQFF
TRBV19	TRBJ1-1	12	-	-	TGTGCCAGTAGTAAAGGGGGTACTGAAGCTTTCTTT	CASSKGGTEAFF